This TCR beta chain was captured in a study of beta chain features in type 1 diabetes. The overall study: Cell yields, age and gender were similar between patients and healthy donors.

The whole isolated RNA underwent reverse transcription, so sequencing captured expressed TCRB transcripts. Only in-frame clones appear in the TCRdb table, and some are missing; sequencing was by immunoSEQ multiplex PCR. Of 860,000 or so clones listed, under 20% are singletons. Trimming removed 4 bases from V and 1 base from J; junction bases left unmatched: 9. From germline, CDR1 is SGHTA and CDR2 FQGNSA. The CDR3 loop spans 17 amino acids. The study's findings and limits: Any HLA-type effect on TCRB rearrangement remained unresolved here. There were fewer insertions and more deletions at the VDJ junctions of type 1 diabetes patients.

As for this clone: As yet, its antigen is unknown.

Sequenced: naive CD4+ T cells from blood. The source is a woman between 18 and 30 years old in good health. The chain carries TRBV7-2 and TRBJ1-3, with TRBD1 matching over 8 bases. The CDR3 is CASSSVRQGASGNTIYF. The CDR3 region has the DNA TGTGCCAGCAGCTCCGTTCGGCAGGGGGCATCTGGAAACACCATATATTTT.